This entry is about one T cell receptor beta chain. This entry comes from a study of T cells in Graves' hyperthyroidism and ophthalmopathy. Germline V lookup: CDR1 LGHDT, CDR2 YNNKEL (reference sequence). CDR3 length equals 14 residues. Between the trimmed V and J ends, which lost 1 base and 4 bases, there was a span of 8 bases. RNA transcripts provided the source from which TCR beta CDR3 regions were amplified. The study used the HTBI primer set for a first-round RT-PCR of the TCR CDR3. TCRdb independently ran MiXCR on the multiplex PCR reads; one entry per CDR3 protein. The sample lists hundreds of thousands of distinct CDR3 sequences; roughly a quarter were seen once.

The genes are TRBV3-1 and TRBJ1-5; unclear D gene. The clonotype comes from a woman aged 25 to 39 with Graves' ophthalmopathy. Sample: blood. The DNA for the CDR3 is TGTGCCAGCAGCCAAGGTCGGATTAATCAGCCCCAGCATTTT. Amino acid sequence: CASSQGRINQPQHF.